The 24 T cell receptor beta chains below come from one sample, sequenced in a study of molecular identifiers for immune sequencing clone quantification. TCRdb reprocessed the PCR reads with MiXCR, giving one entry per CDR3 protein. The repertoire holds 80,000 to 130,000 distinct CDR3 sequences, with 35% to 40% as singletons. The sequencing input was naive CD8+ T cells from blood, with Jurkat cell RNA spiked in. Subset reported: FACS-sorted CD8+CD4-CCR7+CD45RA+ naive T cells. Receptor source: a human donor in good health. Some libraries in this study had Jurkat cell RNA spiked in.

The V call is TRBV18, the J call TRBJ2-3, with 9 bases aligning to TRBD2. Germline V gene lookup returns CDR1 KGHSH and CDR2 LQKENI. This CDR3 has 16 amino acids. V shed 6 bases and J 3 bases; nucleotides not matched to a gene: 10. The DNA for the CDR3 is TGTGCCAGCTCTCTCCTAGCGGGAAGTCCTACAGATACGCAGTATTTT. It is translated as CASSLLAGSPTDTQYF.

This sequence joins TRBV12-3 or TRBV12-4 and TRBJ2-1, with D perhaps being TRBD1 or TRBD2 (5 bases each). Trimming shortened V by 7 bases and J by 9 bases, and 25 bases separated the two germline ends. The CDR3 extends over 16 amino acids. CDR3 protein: CASTPTPGDRFFEQFF. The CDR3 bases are TGTGCCAGCACCCCGACTCCCGGGGACCGCTTTTTTGAGCAGTTCTTC.

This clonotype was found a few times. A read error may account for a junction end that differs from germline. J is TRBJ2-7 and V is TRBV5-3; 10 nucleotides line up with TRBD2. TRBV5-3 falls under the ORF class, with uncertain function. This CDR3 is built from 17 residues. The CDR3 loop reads CASSLAGLAGESREQYF. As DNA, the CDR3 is TGTGCCAGCAGCTTGGCCGGGCTAGCGGGAGAATCGCGTGAGCAGTACTTC.

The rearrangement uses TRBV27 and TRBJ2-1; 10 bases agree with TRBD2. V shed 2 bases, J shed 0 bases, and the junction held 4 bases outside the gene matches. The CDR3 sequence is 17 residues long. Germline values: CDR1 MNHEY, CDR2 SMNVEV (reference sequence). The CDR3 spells CASSLLAGDFSYNEQFF. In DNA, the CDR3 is TGTGCCAGCAGTTTACTAGCGGGAGACTTCTCCTACAATGAGCAGTTCTTC.

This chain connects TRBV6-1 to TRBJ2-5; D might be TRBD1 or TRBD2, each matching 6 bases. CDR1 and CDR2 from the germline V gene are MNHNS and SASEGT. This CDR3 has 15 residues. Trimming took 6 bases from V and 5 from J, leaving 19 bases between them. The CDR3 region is CASSLWRGASETQYF. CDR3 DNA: TGTGCCAGCAGCCTTTGGAGGGGGGCGAGTGAGACCCAGTACTTC.

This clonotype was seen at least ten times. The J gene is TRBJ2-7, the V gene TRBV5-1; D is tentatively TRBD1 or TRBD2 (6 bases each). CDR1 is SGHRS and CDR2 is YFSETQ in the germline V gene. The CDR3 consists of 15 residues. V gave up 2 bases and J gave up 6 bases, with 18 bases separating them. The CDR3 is CASSFVVQGGTEQYF. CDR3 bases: TGCGCCAGCAGCTTCGTGGTACAGGGAGGAACCGAGCAGTACTTC.

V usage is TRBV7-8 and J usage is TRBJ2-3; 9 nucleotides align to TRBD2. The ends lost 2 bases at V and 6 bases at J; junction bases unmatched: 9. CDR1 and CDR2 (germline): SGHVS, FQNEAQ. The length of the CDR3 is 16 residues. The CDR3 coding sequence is TGTGCCAGCAGCTTAAGTGCTAGCGGGGCCGCGGATACGCAGTATTTT. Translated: CASSLSASGAADTQYF.

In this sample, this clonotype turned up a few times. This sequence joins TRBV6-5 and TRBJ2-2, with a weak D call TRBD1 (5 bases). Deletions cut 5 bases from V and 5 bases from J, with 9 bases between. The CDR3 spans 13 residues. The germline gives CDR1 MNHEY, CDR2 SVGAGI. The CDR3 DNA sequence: TGTGCCAGCAGTCCAGGACAAACCGGGGAGCTGTTTTTT. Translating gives CASSPGQTGELFF.

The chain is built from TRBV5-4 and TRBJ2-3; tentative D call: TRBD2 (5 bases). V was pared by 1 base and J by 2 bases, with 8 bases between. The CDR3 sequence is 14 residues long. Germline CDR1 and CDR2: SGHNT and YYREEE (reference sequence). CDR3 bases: TGTGCCAGCAGCTTGCCGGGGATCACAGATACGCAGTATTTT. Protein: CASSLPGITDTQYF.

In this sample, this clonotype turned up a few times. This chain's CDR3 is CASKVAGGDEQYF. CDR3 DNA: TGTGCCAGCAAGGTGGCAGGGGGCGACGAGCAGTACTTC. This sequence joins TRBV27 and TRBJ2-7, with 8 bases matching TRBD1. This CDR3 spans 13 amino acids. Trimming took 7 bases from V and 5 from J; bases not matched to a gene: 7. Germline V gene lookup returns CDR1 MNHEY and CDR2 SMNVEV (reference sequence).

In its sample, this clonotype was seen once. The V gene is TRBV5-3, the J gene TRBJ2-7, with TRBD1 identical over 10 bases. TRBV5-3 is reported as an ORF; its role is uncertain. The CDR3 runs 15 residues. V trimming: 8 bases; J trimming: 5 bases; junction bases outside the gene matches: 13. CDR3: CASSHGTGVWNEQYF. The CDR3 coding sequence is TGTGCCAGCAGCCATGGGACAGGGGTCTGGAACGAGCAGTACTTC.

The CDR3 protein is CSATGGRSYEQYF. The CDR3 nucleotides are TGCAGCGCGACAGGGGGCAGGTCCTACGAGCAGTACTTC. The J gene is TRBJ2-7, the V gene TRBV29-1, with 10 bases fitting TRBD1. CDR1 is SQVTM, CDR2 ANQGSEA, per germline. The CDR3 consists of 13 residues. The V segment lost 7 bases and the J segment 1 base; nucleotides outside the gene matches: 4.

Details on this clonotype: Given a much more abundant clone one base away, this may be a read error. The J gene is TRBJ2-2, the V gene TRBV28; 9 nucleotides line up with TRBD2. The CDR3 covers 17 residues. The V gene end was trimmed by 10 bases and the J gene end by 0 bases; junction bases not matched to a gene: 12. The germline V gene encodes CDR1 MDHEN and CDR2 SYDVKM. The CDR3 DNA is TGTGCCATCCTTCTAGCGGGAACCTTTTCGAACACCGGGGAGCTGTTTTTT. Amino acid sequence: CAILLAGTFSNTGELFF.

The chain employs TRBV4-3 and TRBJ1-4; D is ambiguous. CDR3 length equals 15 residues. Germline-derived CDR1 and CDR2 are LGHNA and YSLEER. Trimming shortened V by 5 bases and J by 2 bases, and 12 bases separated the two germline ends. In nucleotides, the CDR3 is TGCGCCAGCAGCACCCGGGCGAGGACTAATGAAAAACTGTTTTTT. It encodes CASSTRARTNEKLFF.

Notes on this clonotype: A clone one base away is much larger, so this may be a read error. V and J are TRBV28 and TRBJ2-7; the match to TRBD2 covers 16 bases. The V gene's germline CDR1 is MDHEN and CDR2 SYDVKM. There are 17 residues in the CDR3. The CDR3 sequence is CAGSGTSGRAGAYEQYF. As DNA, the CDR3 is TGTGCCGGCAGTGGGACTAGCGGGAGGGCCGGAGCTTACGAGCAGTACTTC.

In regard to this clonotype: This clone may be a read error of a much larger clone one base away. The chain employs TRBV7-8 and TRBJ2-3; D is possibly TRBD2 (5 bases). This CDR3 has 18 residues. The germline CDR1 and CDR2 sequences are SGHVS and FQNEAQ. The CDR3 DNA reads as TGTGCCAGCAGCTTGATGATCCGGGGTCTTTTCTCGTTAGATACGCTGTATTTT. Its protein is CASSLMIRGLFSLDTLYF.

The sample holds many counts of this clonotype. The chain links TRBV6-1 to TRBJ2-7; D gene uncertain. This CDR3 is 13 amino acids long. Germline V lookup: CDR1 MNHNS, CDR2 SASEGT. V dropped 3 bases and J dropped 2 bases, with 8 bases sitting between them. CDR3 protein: CASSEVGAYEQYF. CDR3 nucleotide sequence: TGTGCCAGCAGTGAGGTCGGTGCCTACGAGCAGTACTTC.

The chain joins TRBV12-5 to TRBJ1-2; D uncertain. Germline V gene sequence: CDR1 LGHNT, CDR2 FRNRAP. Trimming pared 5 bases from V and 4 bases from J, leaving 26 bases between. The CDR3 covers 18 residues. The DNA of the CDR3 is TGTGCTAGTGGTCCCTTTTGGAGGGAAGGCCCTATTGGCTATGGCTACACCTTC. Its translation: CASGPFWREGPIGYGYTF.

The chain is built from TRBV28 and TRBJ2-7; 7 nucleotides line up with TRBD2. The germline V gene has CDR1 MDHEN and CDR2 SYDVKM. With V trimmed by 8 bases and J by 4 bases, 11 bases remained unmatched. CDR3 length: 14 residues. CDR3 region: CASRPTGGLYEQYF. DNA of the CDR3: TGTGCCAGCCGTCCGACGGGGGGTCTGTACGAGCAGTACTTC.

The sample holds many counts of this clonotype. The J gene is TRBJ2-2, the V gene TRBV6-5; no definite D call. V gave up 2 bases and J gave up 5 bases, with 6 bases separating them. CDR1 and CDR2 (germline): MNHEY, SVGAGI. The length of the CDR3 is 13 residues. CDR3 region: CASSYLVTGELFF. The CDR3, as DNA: TGTGCCAGCAGTTACCTGGTAACCGGGGAGCTGTTTTTT.

CDR3 sequence: CASAGGAYEQYF. CDR3 DNA: TGTGCCAGCGCGGGAGGAGCCTACGAGCAGTACTTC. The J gene is TRBJ2-7, the V gene TRBV2; 8 nucleotides agree with TRBD2. Per germline, CDR1 SNHLY and CDR2 FYNNEI. The CDR3 covers 12 residues. V lost 8 bases and J lost 2; bases outside the gene matches: 2.

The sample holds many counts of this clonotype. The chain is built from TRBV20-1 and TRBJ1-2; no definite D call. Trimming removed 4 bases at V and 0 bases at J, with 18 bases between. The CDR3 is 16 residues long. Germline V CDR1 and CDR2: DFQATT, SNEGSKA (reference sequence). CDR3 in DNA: TGCAGTGCTAAGGGAATCGGCGGCACAGCTAACTATGGCTACACCTTC. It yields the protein CSAKGIGGTANYGYTF.

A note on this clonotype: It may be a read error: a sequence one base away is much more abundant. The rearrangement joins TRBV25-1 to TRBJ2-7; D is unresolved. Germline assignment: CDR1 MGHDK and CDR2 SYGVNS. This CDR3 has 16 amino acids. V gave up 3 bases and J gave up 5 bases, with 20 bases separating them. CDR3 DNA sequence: TGTGCCAGCAGTGATTATTCCGGGTCCTACAATGACGAGCAGTACTTC. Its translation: CASSDYSGSYNDEQYF.

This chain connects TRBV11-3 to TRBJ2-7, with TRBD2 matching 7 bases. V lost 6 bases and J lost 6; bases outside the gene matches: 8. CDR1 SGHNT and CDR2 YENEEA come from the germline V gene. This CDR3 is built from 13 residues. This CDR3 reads CASRSRDYSEQYF. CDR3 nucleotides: TGTGCCAGCAGATCCCGGGACTACTCCGAGCAGTACTTC.